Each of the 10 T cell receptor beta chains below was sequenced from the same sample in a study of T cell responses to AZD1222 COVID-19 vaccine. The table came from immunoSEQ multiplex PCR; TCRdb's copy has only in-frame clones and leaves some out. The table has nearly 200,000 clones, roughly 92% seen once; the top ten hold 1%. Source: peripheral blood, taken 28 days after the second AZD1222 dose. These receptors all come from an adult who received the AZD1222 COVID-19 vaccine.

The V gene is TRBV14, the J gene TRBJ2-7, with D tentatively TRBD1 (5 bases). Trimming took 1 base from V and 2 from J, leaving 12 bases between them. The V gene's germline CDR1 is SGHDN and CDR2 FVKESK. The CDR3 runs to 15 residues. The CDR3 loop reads CASSQVSHRPYEQYF. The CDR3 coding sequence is TGTGCCAGCAGCCAAGTTAGTCACAGGCCCTACGAGCAGTACTTC.

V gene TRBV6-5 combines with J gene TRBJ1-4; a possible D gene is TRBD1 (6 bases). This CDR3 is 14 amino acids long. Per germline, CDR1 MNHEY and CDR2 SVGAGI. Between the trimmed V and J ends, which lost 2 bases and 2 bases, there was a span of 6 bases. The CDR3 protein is CASSYGQTNEKLFF. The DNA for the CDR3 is TGTGCCAGCAGTTACGGACAGACTAATGAAAAACTGTTTTTT.

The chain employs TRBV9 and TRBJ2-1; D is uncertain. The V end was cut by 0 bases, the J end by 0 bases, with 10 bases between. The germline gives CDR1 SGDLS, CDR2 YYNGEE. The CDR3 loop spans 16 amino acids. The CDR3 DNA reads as TGTGCCAGCAGCGTAGGCGGCAGGCTCTCCTACAATGAGCAGTTCTTC. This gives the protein CASSVGGRLSYNEQFF.

The CDR3 nucleotides are TGCGCCAGCAGCCAACAGGACAGGGCCACTGAAGCTTTCTTT. Translating it yields CASSQQDRATEAFF. The chain has TRBV5-1 and TRBJ1-1, with 8 bases fitting TRBD1. The V gene end was trimmed by 4 bases and the J gene end by 4 bases; junction bases not matched to a gene: 6. Germline CDR1 reads SGHRS; CDR2 reads YFSETQ. There are 14 residues in the CDR3.

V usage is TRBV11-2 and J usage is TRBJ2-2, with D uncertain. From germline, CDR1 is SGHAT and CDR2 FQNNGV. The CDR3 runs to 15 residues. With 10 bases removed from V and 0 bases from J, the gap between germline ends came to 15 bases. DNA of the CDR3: TGTGCCACCAGACGTGGCTCCGCGAACACCGGGGAGCTGTTTTTT. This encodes CATRRGSANTGELFF.

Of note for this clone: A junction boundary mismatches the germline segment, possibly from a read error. CDR3 bases: TGCGCCAGCAGCCAAGTGGGGACTAAGATCTTC. Its protein is CASSQVGTKIF. V usage is TRBV4-1 and J usage is TRBJ2-1, with 7 nucleotides matching TRBD2. This CDR3 comprises 11 residues. Germline CDR1 and CDR2: MGHRA and YSYEKL.

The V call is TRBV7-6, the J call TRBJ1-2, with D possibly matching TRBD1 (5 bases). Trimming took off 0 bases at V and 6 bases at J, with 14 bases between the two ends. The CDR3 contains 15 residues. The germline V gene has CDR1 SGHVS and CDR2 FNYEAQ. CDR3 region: CASSLAGGTLDGYTF. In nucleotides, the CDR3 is TGTGCCAGCAGCTTAGCTGGGGGGACGTTGGATGGCTACACCTTC.

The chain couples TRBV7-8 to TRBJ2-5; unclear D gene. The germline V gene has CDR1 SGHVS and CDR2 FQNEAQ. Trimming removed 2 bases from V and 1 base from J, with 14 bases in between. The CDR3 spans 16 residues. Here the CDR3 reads CASSLRSSGFQETQYF. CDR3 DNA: TGTGCCAGCAGCTTAAGGTCCTCCGGTTTCCAAGAGACCCAGTACTTC.

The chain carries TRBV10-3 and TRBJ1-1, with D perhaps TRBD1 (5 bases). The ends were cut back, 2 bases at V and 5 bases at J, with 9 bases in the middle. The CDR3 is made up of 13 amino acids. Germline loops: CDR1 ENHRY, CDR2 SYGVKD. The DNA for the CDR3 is TGTGCCATCAGTGAGCAGGAGGGGACTGAAGCTTTCTTT. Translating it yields CAISEQEGTEAFF.

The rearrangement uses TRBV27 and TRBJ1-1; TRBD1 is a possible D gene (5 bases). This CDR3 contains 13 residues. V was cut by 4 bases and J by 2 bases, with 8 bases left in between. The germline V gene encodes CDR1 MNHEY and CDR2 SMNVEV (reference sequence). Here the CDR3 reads CASSWGSNTEAFF. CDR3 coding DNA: TGTGCCAGCAGTTGGGGCAGTAACACTGAAGCTTTCTTT.